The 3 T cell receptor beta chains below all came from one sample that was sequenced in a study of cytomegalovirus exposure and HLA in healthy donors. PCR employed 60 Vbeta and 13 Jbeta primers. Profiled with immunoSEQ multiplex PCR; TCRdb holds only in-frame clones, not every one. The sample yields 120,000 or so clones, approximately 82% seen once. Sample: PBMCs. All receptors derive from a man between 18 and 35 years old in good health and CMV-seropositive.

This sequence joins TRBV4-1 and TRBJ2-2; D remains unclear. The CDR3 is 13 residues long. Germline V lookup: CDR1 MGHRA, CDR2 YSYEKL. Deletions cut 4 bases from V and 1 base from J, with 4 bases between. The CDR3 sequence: CASSLLNTGELFF. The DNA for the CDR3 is TGCGCCAGCAGCCTATTGAACACCGGGGAGCTGTTTTTT.

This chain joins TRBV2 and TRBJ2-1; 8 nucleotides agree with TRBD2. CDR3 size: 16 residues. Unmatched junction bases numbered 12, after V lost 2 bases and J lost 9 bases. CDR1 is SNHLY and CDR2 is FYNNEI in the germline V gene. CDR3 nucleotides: TGTGCCAGCAGTGAACAGCCAGCGGGGGTATACGGTGAGCAGTTCTTC. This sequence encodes CASSEQPAGVYGEQFF. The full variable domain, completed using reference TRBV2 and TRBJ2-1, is EPEVTQTPSHQVTQMGQEVILRCVPISNHLYFYWYRQILGQKVEFLVSFYNNEISEKSEIFDDQFSVERPDGSNFTLKIRSTKLEDSAMYFCASSEQPAGVYGEQFFGPGTRLTVL.

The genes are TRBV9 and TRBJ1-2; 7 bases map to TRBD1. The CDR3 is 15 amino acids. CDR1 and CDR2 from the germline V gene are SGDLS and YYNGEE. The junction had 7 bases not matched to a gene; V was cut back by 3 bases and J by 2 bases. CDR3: CASSAWGTANYGYTF. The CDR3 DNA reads TGTGCCAGCAGCGCTTGGGGGACAGCAAACTATGGCTACACCTTC.